This T cell receptor (beta chain) is from a study of T-cell reconstitution after alpha-beta-depleted transplantation in children. This CDR3 comprises 15 residues. V was pared by 2 bases and J by 0 bases, with 8 bases between. Germline values: CDR1 MGHRA, CDR2 YSYEKL. Unique molecular identifiers were incorporated when the TCRbeta library was constructed. TCRdb re-called the PCR reads with MiXCR, one entry per CDR3 protein. The sample holds nearly 400,000 distinct CDR3 sequences, 20% seen once. This clonotype was counted only a few times. This material consisted of PBMCs from the stem cell graft donor, taken from the stem cell graft. This TCR came from a human donor who donated a stem cell graft to a child with acute myeloid leukemia. V is TRBV4-1 and J is TRBJ1-3; D is ambiguous. The CDR3 DNA reads as TGCGCCAGCAGCCAACCTCACGGCTCTGGAAACACCATATATTTT. It yields the protein CASSQPHGSGNTIYF.